This T cell receptor (beta chain) was identified in a study of T cell repertoires in cytomegalovirus infection. The V gene end was trimmed by 6 bases and the J gene end by 5 bases; junction bases not matched to a gene: 12. This CDR3 is 16 amino acids long. Looked up from germline, CDR1 is MNHEY and CDR2 is SVGEGT. This clonotype was recorded at least ten times. MiXCR was run by TCRdb on the reads, yielding one entry per CDR3 protein. This sample has 100,000 or so distinct CDR3 sequences, with about 25% found just once. The origin of this receptor is a human donor in good health (CMV status not recorded). Some clones in this sample may be carry-over from other donors' samples. Material: CD8+ T cells from PBMCs. The V gene is TRBV6-2 or TRBV6-3, the J gene TRBJ1-1; 10 bases are shared with TRBD1. CDR3 loop: CASRTLGTGENTEAFF. For the CDR3, the DNA is TGTGCCAGCAGGACCCTTGGGACAGGGGAGAATACTGAAGCTTTCTTT.